Below, 10 T cell receptor beta chains from the same sample are listed, as sequenced in a study of T cell responses to AZD1222 COVID-19 vaccine. The repertoire was sequenced with immunoSEQ multiplex PCR; TCRdb's copy has only in-frame clones and lacks some. The data hold 95,000 to 100,000 clones, with 65% to 85% observed a single time. Source: peripheral blood, taken 28 days after the second AZD1222 dose. These receptors were obtained from an adult who received the AZD1222 COVID-19 vaccine.

This clone has a single count. The V gene is TRBV7-3, the J gene TRBJ2-2; TRBD1 matches at 11 bases. Germline CDR1 and CDR2: SGHTA and FQGTGA. Unmatched junction bases numbered 5, after V lost 4 bases and J lost 4 bases. This CDR3 has 16 amino acids. The CDR3 region has the DNA TGTGCCAGCAGCTCCCCCGGGACAGGGGGCACCGGGGAGCTGTTTTTT. Translation: CASSSPGTGGTGELFF.

This clone was observed a handful of times. The gene calls are TRBV12-5 and TRBJ2-1, with 10 bases matching TRBD2. The J segment lost 11 bases and the V segment lost 0 bases, leaving 13 bases of the junction unmatched. There are 17 residues in the CDR3. CDR1 and CDR2 from the germline V gene are LGHNT and FRNRAP. The DNA of the CDR3 is TGTGCTAGTGGTTTGGTACGGCCGGCTAGCGGGGGAATTCAGCAGTTCTTC. Protein product: CASGLVRPASGGIQQFF.

This rearrangement joins TRBV5-6 to TRBJ1-5, with unresolved D. This CDR3 spans 14 amino acids. From germline, CDR1 is SGHDT and CDR2 YYEEEE. Trimming pared 4 bases from V and 1 base from J, leaving 9 bases between. CDR3 amino acids: CASSTTDSNQPQHF. The CDR3 nucleotides read TGTGCCAGCAGCACGACGGACAGCAATCAGCCCCAGCATTTT.

V is TRBV15 and J is TRBJ2-5; D not certain. The CDR3 length is 16 residues. Germline V gene sequence: CDR1 LNHNV, CDR2 YYDKDF (reference sequence). The ends were cut back, 1 base at V and 5 bases at J, with 17 bases in the middle. CDR3 loop: CATSRGTANKRETQYF. In nucleotides, the CDR3 is TGTGCCACCAGCAGAGGAACAGCGAATAAACGGGAGACCCAGTACTTC.

The table lists this clone with a count of one. The J gene is TRBJ2-2, the V gene TRBV5-4; 10 nucleotides line up with TRBD2. V was pared by 4 bases and J by 9 bases, with 9 bases of the junction left unmatched. The CDR3 contains 15 residues. CDR1 and CDR2 (germline): SGHNT, YYREEE (reference sequence). Here the CDR3 DNA reads TGTGCCAGCAGCGTGGCTAGCGGGAGCATCCGGGAGCTGTTTTTT. Its protein product is CASSVASGSIRELFF.

This clone has just a few counts. CDR3 sequence reads: CASSQGGGRSNEQFF. CDR3 in DNA: TGTGCCAGCAGCCAGGGTGGGGGACGGAGCAATGAGCAGTTCTTC. The chain links TRBV3-1 (or the pseudogene TRBV3-2) to TRBJ2-1, with D perhaps TRBD1 or TRBD2 (5 bases each). V was shortened by 3 bases and J by 6 bases, with 15 bases between the two germline ends. This CDR3 spans 15 amino acids. The germline CDR1 and CDR2 sequences are LGHDT and YNNKEL (reference sequence).

The CDR3 bases are TGTGCCAGCAGTTTACCTCAGGGTAGAAAACTCAAAAATCAGCCCCAGCATTTT. It yields the protein CASSLPQGRKLKNQPQHF. The gene calls are TRBV28 and TRBJ1-5; tentatively, D is TRBD1 (5 bases). Deletions cut 2 bases from V and 4 bases from J, with 21 bases between. The CDR3 is made up of 18 amino acids. CDR1 and CDR2 (germline): MDHEN, SYDVKM.

V is TRBV2 and J is TRBJ1-6; no reliable D call. Trimming took off 4 bases at V and 0 bases at J, with 10 bases between the two ends. Germline values: CDR1 SNHLY, CDR2 FYNNEI. CDR3 size: 16 residues. In DNA form, the CDR3 reads TGTGCCAGCAGTGGGACTCGTCCCTCCTATAATTCACCCCTCCACTTT. Amino acids: CASSGTRPSYNSPLHF.

In its sample, this clone was seen once. The chain uses TRBV20-1 and TRBJ1-2; TRBD1 is a possible D gene (6 bases). V was cut by 8 bases and J by 8 bases, with 15 bases left in between. The CDR3 is made up of 11 amino acids. CDR1 and CDR2 from the germline V gene are DFQATT and SNEGSKA (reference sequence). The CDR3 coding sequence is TGCAGTTTTACAGGGTTATGGGGCTACACCTTC. It specifies CSFTGLWGYTF.

The chain employs TRBV9 and TRBJ1-2; the D is unclear. V lost 1 base and J 0 bases, leaving 10 bases between the germline ends. Per germline, CDR1 SGDLS and CDR2 YYNGEE. CDR3 length: 15 amino acids. The CDR3: CASSVSPQSNYGYTF. CDR3 sequence (DNA): TGTGCCAGCAGCGTATCACCCCAATCTAACTATGGCTACACCTTC.